In this sample, the clone carrying this T cell receptor (beta chain) turned up once. V was pared by 8 bases and J by 3 bases, with 15 bases between. CDR3 length: 13 amino acids. The germline V gene encodes CDR1 SGHRS and CDR2 YFSETQ. These data are taken from a study of T-cell memory formation after mild COVID-19. The overall study: Most TCR clusters belonged to a single donor.

TCRalpha and TCRbeta libraries used 5'RACE with constant-segment primers and UMIs. TCRdb fed the 5' RACE reads into MiXCR, producing one record per CDR3 protein. Here the sample spans hundreds of thousands of distinct CDR3 sequences, roughly 17% being singletons. Material: PBMCs or a T cell subset sorted from them (not recorded which). The sequence derives from a man younger than 35 who had mild COVID-19 (a few samples of this study predate the infection). Cell type and time point are not known. The rearrangement joins TRBV5-1 to TRBJ2-7, with unresolved D. The CDR3 sequence is CARSRTDFYEQYF. The CDR3 DNA reads TGCGCCAGAAGTCGGACGGATTTCTACGAGCAGTACTTC. Together with reference TRBV5-1 and TRBJ2-7, the CDR3 gives the full variable domain: KAGVTQTPRYLIKTRGQQVTLSCSPISGHRSVSWYQQTPGQGLQFLFEYFSETQRNKGNFPGRFSGRQFSNSRSEMNVSTLELGDSALYLCARSRTDFYEQYFGPGTRLTVT.